Each of the 28 T cell receptor beta chains below was sequenced from the same sample in a study of blood T cell repertoires in COVID-19. TCRdb's copy holds only in-frame clones and misses some; the assay was immunoSEQ multiplex PCR. This sample has roughly 500,000 clones, with over 75% found just once. Source material: PBMCs or T cells enriched from blood (not recorded which). Receptor source: a woman aged 40 to 55 who had recovered from COVID-19.

The rearrangement links TRBV5-4 to TRBJ2-6; 8 bases are a match to TRBD1. The CDR3 extends over 16 amino acids. V was pared by 4 bases and J by 2 bases, with 5 bases of the junction left unmatched. Germline V gene lookup returns CDR1 SGHNT and CDR2 YYREEE (reference sequence). The CDR3 region has the DNA TGTGCCAGCAGCCGACAGGGGCAAGCTGGGGCCAACGTCCTGACTTTC. It encodes CASSRQGQAGANVLTF.

On this clone itself: Other DNA sequences in this sample translate to the same CDR3. V gene TRBV9 combines with J gene TRBJ2-1; D might be TRBD2 (6 bases). The V end was cut by 0 bases, the J end by 0 bases, with 7 bases between. The CDR3 length is 15 residues. The germline CDR1 and CDR2 sequences are SGDLS and YYNGEE. As DNA, the CDR3 is TGTGCCAGCAGCGTAGCGGGAGACTCCTACAATGAGCAGTTCTTC. Translation: CASSVAGDSYNEQFF.

The chain is built from TRBV14 and TRBJ1-2; 9 bases map to TRBD1. Germline assignment: CDR1 SGHDN and CDR2 FVKESK. The J segment lost 0 bases and the V segment lost 5 bases, leaving 7 bases of the junction unmatched. This CDR3 spans 16 amino acids. The CDR3 spells CASSYRGQRANYGYTF. In DNA, the CDR3 is TGTGCCAGCAGCTACAGGGGGCAACGGGCTAACTATGGCTACACCTTC. Filled out from reference TRBV14 and TRBJ1-2, the complete variable domain reads EAGVTQFPSHSVIEKGQTVTLRCDPISGHDNLYWYRRVMGKEIKFLLHFVKESKQDESGMPNNRFLAERTGGTYSTLKVQPAELEDSGVYFCASSYRGQRANYGYTFGSGTRLTVV.

This sequence joins TRBV7-8 and TRBJ2-1; maybe TRBD2 (6 bases). Per the germline V gene, CDR1 is SGHVS and CDR2 is FQNEAQ. The CDR3 totals 13 residues. V lost 5 bases to trimming and J lost 6 bases, with 11 bases between them. CDR3 nucleotide sequence: TGTGCCAGCAGCCTCGGGACTCTCAATGAGCAGTTCTTC. The encoded protein is CASSLGTLNEQFF.

The DNA for the CDR3 is TGCGCCAGCAGCGGATCTAGCGGGAGGGTCCACGAGCAGTACTTC. This codes for CASSGSSGRVHEQYF. The chain uses TRBV5-1 and TRBJ2-7; the match to TRBD2 covers 12 bases. V shed 4 bases, J shed 5 bases, and the junction held 7 bases outside the gene matches. This CDR3 comprises 15 residues. Germline assignment: CDR1 SGHRS and CDR2 YFSETQ.

The chain uses TRBV4-1 and TRBJ1-1, with 7 bases that match TRBD1. The CDR3 is 14 amino acids. V lost 0 bases and J lost 4; bases outside the gene matches: 2. CDR1 is MGHRA, CDR2 YSYEKL, per germline. CDR3 protein: CASSQDQGVTEAFF. The CDR3, as DNA: TGCGCCAGCAGCCAAGACCAGGGGGTCACTGAAGCTTTCTTT.

This clone was seen only once. The gene calls are TRBV11-2 and TRBJ2-7; 8 bases match TRBD1. J lost 5 bases, V lost 3 bases, and 15 bases had no gene match. Germline CDR1 and CDR2: SGHAT and FQNNGV. The CDR3 runs to 17 residues. For the CDR3, the DNA is TGTGCCAGCAGCTTTTACGGTAGGACAGGGCCGGGGAACGAGCAGTACTTC. As protein: CASSFYGRTGPGNEQYF.

The chain is built from TRBV7-9 and TRBJ2-7, with TRBD2 matching over 8 bases. V lost 5 bases to trimming and J lost 2 bases; unmatched junction nucleotides: 8. The CDR3 sequence is 15 residues long. Germline V gene sequence: CDR1 SEHNR, CDR2 FQNEAQ (reference sequence). CDR3 bases: TGTGCCAGCAGCCCCGGGGGGGCGGTAACCTACGAGCAGTACTTC. Translated: CASSPGGAVTYEQYF.

V usage is TRBV20-1 and J usage is TRBJ2-7; 9 nucleotides align to TRBD2. The CDR3 extends over 16 amino acids. The germline V gene has CDR1 DFQATT and CDR2 SNEGSKA (reference sequence). After removal of 3 bases from V and 7 bases from J, the junction contained 16 bases not matched to a gene. The CDR3 bases are TGCAGTGCTAGTTCGGCGCCCTGGACTAGCGCGCGGGAGCAGTACTTC. Its translation is CSASSAPWTSAREQYF.

J is TRBJ1-4 and V is TRBV9; D gene uncertain. The CDR3 covers 15 residues. The V end lost 2 bases, the J end lost 2 bases, and 10 bases lay between the germline ends. Per germline, CDR1 SGDLS and CDR2 YYNGEE. In DNA form, the CDR3 reads TGTGCCAGCAGCGTCAAGGGAGGGACTAATGAAAAACTGTTTTTT. Translated, it gives CASSVKGGTNEKLFF.

The chain couples TRBV19 to TRBJ1-2; 10 positions agree with TRBD1. CDR1 LNHDA and CDR2 SQIVND come from the germline V gene (reference sequence). This CDR3 spans 18 amino acids. Trimming at V came to 4 bases and at J to 2 bases, leaving 13 bases not matched to a gene. The CDR3 protein is CASSTDRDRGAINYGYTF. The CDR3 bases are TGTGCCAGTAGTACTGACCGGGACAGGGGTGCTATAAACTATGGCTACACCTTC.

CDR3 sequence: CASSERRDRGHVTIYF. Here the CDR3 DNA reads TGTGCCAGCAGTGAACGCCGGGACAGGGGGCATGTGACCATATATTTT. V gene TRBV2 combines with J gene TRBJ1-3; 12 bases line up with TRBD1. Trimming removed 2 bases from V and 10 bases from J; junction bases left unmatched: 9. Germline V gene sequence: CDR1 SNHLY, CDR2 FYNNEI. The CDR3 length is 16 residues.

This clone was seen only once. CDR3 amino acids: CATSDPGTGNTGELFF. The CDR3 DNA reads as TGTGCCACCAGTGACCCTGGGACAGGGAACACCGGGGAGCTGTTTTTT. V gene TRBV24-1 combines with J gene TRBJ2-2; the match to TRBD1 covers 8 bases. Looked up from germline, CDR1 is KGHDR and CDR2 is SFDVKD. CDR3 length: 16 residues. Trimming cost V 4 bases and J 1 base; bases outside gene matches: 4.

The chain links TRBV4-3 to TRBJ2-3, with 10 positions matching TRBD2. The germline gives CDR1 LGHNA, CDR2 YSLEER. The J segment lost 4 bases and the V segment lost 0 bases, leaving 13 bases of the junction unmatched. The CDR3 totals 19 residues. Written as DNA, the CDR3 is TGCGCCAGCAGCCAAGACAGTGCGCCTAGCGGGAGCAGGTCAGATACGCAGTATTTT. Translated, it gives CASSQDSAPSGSRSDTQYF.

The chain employs TRBV27 and TRBJ2-1; 10 bases align to TRBD2. From germline, CDR1 is MNHEY and CDR2 SMNVEV (reference sequence). The junction had 21 bases not matched to a gene; V was cut back by 3 bases and J by 7 bases. The CDR3 length is 20 residues. This CDR3 is CASSFFLRRYETSGPNEQFF. CDR3 in DNA: TGTGCCAGCAGTTTTTTTTTGAGGCGGTACGAGACTAGCGGGCCTAATGAGCAGTTCTTC.

V gene TRBV5-1 combines with J gene TRBJ2-7; 9 positions match TRBD1. The CDR3 consists of 14 residues. The V and J ends lost 4 bases and 2 bases, in that order; junction bases with no gene match: 4. Looked up from germline, CDR1 is SGHRS and CDR2 is YFSETQ. The CDR3 bases are TGCGCCAGCAGCCCCGGGACAGGGACCTACGAGCAGTACTTC. Amino acid sequence: CASSPGTGTYEQYF.

The chain recombines TRBV7-2 with TRBJ2-3, with 8 bases fitting TRBD1. V was clipped by 5 bases and J by 6 bases; unmatched bases: 4. The CDR3 covers 13 residues. Per the germline V gene, CDR1 is SGHTA and CDR2 is FQGNSA. CDR3 sequence (DNA): TGTGCCAGCAGCGAGGACAGGGAGGATACGCAGTATTTT. It yields the protein CASSEDREDTQYF.

V usage is TRBV7-9 and J usage is TRBJ1-6; the D gene is possibly TRBD1 (6 bases). Trimming pared 1 base from V and 10 bases from J, leaving 17 bases between. Per germline, CDR1 SEHNR and CDR2 FQNEAQ (reference sequence). This CDR3 has 16 amino acids. The CDR3 is CASSLGARGRKSPLHF. As DNA, the CDR3 is TGTGCCAGCAGCTTAGGCGCCAGGGGAAGGAAGTCACCCCTCCACTTT. Full variable domain (rest looked up from reference TRBV7-9 and TRBJ1-6): DTGVSQNPRHKITKRGQNVTFRCDPISEHNRLYWYRQTLGQGPEFLTYFQNEAQLEKSRLLSDRFSAERPKGSFSTLEIQRTEQGDSAMYLCASSLGARGRKSPLHFGNGTRLTVT.

CDR3 residues: CASSLDRHGYGYTF. As DNA, the CDR3 is TGTGCCAGCAGCTTGGACAGGCATGGGTATGGCTACACCTTC. The gene calls are TRBV5-6 and TRBJ1-2; D possibly corresponds to TRBD1 (5 bases). This CDR3 spans 14 amino acids. V was pared by 0 bases and J by 5 bases, with 11 bases between. The V gene's germline CDR1 is SGHDT and CDR2 YYEEEE.

The chain links TRBV29-1 to TRBJ2-3; no definite D call. Germline V lookup: CDR1 SQVTM, CDR2 ANQGSEA. The CDR3 totals 14 residues. V dropped 0 bases and J dropped 4 bases, with 11 bases sitting between them. CDR3 nucleotide sequence: TGCAGCGTTGAAGACAGAGGCCGGGCAGATACGCAGTATTTT. It codes for CSVEDRGRADTQYF.

J is TRBJ1-1 and V is TRBV5-1; 9 nucleotides align to TRBD1. The length of the CDR3 is 15 residues. CDR1 and CDR2 (germline): SGHRS, YFSETQ. J gave up 1 base and V 6 bases, and 7 bases lay outside the gene matches. CDR3 sequence reads: CASTWTGAKNTEAFF. CDR3 coding DNA: TGCGCCAGCACCTGGACAGGGGCGAAGAACACTGAAGCTTTCTTT.

The chain recombines TRBV5-1 with TRBJ1-2; D is perhaps TRBD1 (6 bases). This CDR3 is 12 amino acids long. Germline CDR1 reads SGHRS; CDR2 reads YFSETQ. V dropped 5 bases and J dropped 2 bases, with 7 bases sitting between them. The CDR3 nucleotides are TGCGCCAGCAGGGACAGCAACTATGGCTACACCTTC. Its protein product is CASRDSNYGYTF.

Worth noting for this clone: At the DNA level, this CDR3 is encoded by other sequences in the same sample as well. The chain uses TRBV7-9 and TRBJ1-1, with a tentative D call TRBD1 (5 bases). The CDR3 has 13 residues. Trimming removed 5 bases from V and 4 bases from J, with 11 bases in between. The V gene's germline CDR1 is SEHNR and CDR2 FQNEAQ (reference sequence). CDR3 loop: CASSLGGVTEAFF. CDR3 DNA: TGTGCCAGCAGCCTTGGGGGGGTCACTGAAGCTTTCTTT.

The chain recombines TRBV7-2 with TRBJ1-3; D is undetermined. From germline, CDR1 is SGHTA and CDR2 FQGNSA. The CDR3 loop spans 17 amino acids. Trimming stripped 3 bases from V and 0 bases from J, with 15 bases between. Here the CDR3 reads CASSLRGYGVSGNTIYF. The CDR3 bases are TGTGCCAGCAGCTTGCGTGGGTACGGGGTCTCTGGAAACACCATATATTTT.

The V call is TRBV9, the J call TRBJ2-3; TRBD2 agrees at 9 bases. In germline, CDR1 is SGDLS, CDR2 YYNGEE. With 0 bases clipped from V and 5 bases from J, the junction kept 16 bases outside the gene matches. The CDR3 runs to 19 residues. The CDR3 DNA reads as TGTGCCAGCAGCGTAGGATATGGGGTAGCGGGAGTCTTCGGAGATACGCAGTATTTT. Amino acid sequence: CASSVGYGVAGVFGDTQYF.

The J gene is TRBJ2-5, the V gene TRBV20-1; maybe TRBD1 (5 bases). CDR3 size: 13 residues. CDR1 is DFQATT, CDR2 SNEGSKA, per germline (reference sequence). Between the trimmed V and J ends, which lost 3 bases and 1 base, there was a span of 9 bases. CDR3 amino acids: CSASRGVQETQYF. In DNA form, the CDR3 reads TGCAGTGCTAGTAGGGGCGTCCAAGAGACCCAGTACTTC.

This clone showed up just once. The chain is built from TRBV6-5 and TRBJ2-1; TRBD2 might be the D (5 bases). V gave up 7 bases and J gave up 8 bases, with 15 bases separating them. The germline CDR1 and CDR2 sequences are MNHEY and SVGAGI. The CDR3 length is 13 residues. CDR3 in amino acids: CASTPRTRDEQFF. The CDR3 region has the DNA TGTGCCAGCACCCCCCGGACTCGGGATGAGCAGTTCTTC.

The chain has TRBV11-2 and TRBJ2-7, with 13 positions matching TRBD2. CDR3 length equals 17 residues. V lost 5 bases, J lost 2 bases, and 9 bases stayed unmatched. The germline CDR1 and CDR2 sequences are SGHAT and FQNNGV. CDR3: CASSLGTSGKYPYEQYF. The CDR3, as DNA: TGTGCCAGCAGCCTAGGGACTAGCGGGAAATACCCCTACGAGCAGTACTTC.